This T cell receptor beta chain was found in a study of shared clonotypes between healthy human individuals. Study-wide context: Per-donor plates numbered three CD4 naive, three CD4 memory, two CD8 naive and one CD8 memory.

Some clones are missing from TCRdb's copy, which holds only in-frame ones; the method was immunoSEQ multiplex PCR. The sample includes about 1 million clones, around 74% of them seen just once. With 1 base removed from V and 2 bases from J, the gap between germline ends came to 15 bases. The CDR3 is 16 residues long. Germline values: CDR1 ENHRY, CDR2 SYGVKD. The chain joins TRBV10-3 to TRBJ2-7, with D possibly being TRBD1 or TRBD2 (5 bases each). The sequenced sample was memory CD4+ T cells sorted from blood. Subset specified: CD45RA-negative fraction. This receptor was obtained from a man aged 18-30 years in good health. The CDR3 here is CAISEWGPRTAYEQYF. In DNA form, the CDR3 reads TGTGCCATCAGTGAGTGGGGACCCCGGACGGCCTACGAGCAGTACTTC.